The next 17 T cell receptor beta chains were all read from a single sample in a study of OX40 agonist ivuxolimab in advanced cancers. Libraries were prepared by immunoSEQ multiplex PCR; TCRdb keeps only in-frame clonotypes and omits some of them. The sample holds 70,000 to 95,000 clones, approximately 80% seen once. The sequencing used CD4+ or CD8+ T cells sorted from blood, collected in a trial of the OX40 agonist ivuxolimab. Receptor source: an adult with an advanced solid tumor such as melanoma, head and neck, liver or kidney cancer.

The chain is built from TRBV5-8 and TRBJ2-3; D is ambiguous. The CDR3 contains 17 residues. CDR1 SGHTS and CDR2 YDEGEE come from the germline V gene. The V and J ends lost 0 bases and 0 bases respectively, with 14 bases between them. CDR3 bases: TGTGCCAGCAGCTTGGGGACGCCTGGCCGAAGCACAGATACGCAGTATTTT. Amino acids: CASSLGTPGRSTDTQYF.

V is TRBV30 and J is TRBJ1-5; D gene uncertain. The V and J ends lost 1 base and 0 bases respectively, with 4 bases between them. The germline V gene has CDR1 GTSNPN and CDR2 SVGIG (reference sequence). The length of the CDR3 is 13 residues. CDR3 protein: CAWSDSSNQPQHF. The CDR3, as DNA: TGTGCCTGGAGTGACAGTAGCAATCAGCCCCAGCATTTT.

V usage is TRBV9 and J usage is TRBJ2-2; tentatively, D is TRBD2 (6 bases). V was cut by 2 bases and J by 4 bases, with 24 bases left in between. Germline V lookup: CDR1 SGDLS, CDR2 YYNGEE. The CDR3 sequence is 19 residues long. This CDR3 reads CASSVYCRDCLWVTGELFF. The DNA for the CDR3 is TGTGCCAGCAGCGTCTATTGCCGGGACTGCCTCTGGGTCACCGGGGAGCTGTTTTTT.

The CDR3 loop is CASSPSAANTEAFF. The CDR3 nucleotides are TGTGCCAGCAGTCCTTCGGCAGCCAACACTGAAGCTTTCTTT. This sequence joins TRBV6-4 and TRBJ1-1; D not certain. The CDR3 sequence is 14 residues long. Germline CDR1 and CDR2: MRHNA and SNTAGT. Trimming removed 5 bases from V and 2 bases from J, with 12 bases in between.

This rearrangement joins TRBV4-3 to TRBJ2-2; 8 bases fit TRBD1. Germline CDR1 and CDR2: LGHNA and YSLEER. Germline trimming cut 1 base from V and 6 bases from J; bases unmatched to any gene: 10. The CDR3 covers 17 residues. The DNA of the CDR3 is TGCGCCAGCAGCCAAGGGCCCGTACAGGGGGTGGCCGGGGAGCTGTTTTTT. Amino acids: CASSQGPVQGVAGELFF.

The J gene is TRBJ2-7, the V gene TRBV5-6; 9 bases agree with TRBD1. The CDR3 has 15 amino acids. V trimming: 4 bases; J trimming: 0 bases; junction bases outside the gene matches: 5. Germline V gene sequence: CDR1 SGHDT, CDR2 YYEEEE. CDR3 amino acids: CASSRQGGVSYEQYF. CDR3 nucleotides: TGTGCCAGCAGCCGACAGGGGGGAGTCTCCTACGAGCAGTACTTC.

The V call is TRBV7-3, the J call TRBJ1-1; D is uncertain. Per germline, CDR1 SGHTA and CDR2 FQGTGA. V lost 2 bases and J 3 bases, leaving 7 bases between the germline ends. This CDR3 is built from 13 residues. The CDR3 DNA reads as TGTGCCAGCAGCTTAGGGGAGGACACTGAAGCTTTCTTT. Protein sequence: CASSLGEDTEAFF.

The chain has TRBV6-6 and TRBJ1-6; the match to TRBD1 covers 8 bases. Germline CDR1 MNHNY, CDR2 SVGAGI (reference sequence). Trimming cost V 0 bases and J 6 bases; bases outside gene matches: 1. This CDR3 spans 15 amino acids. The CDR3: CASSYSGQVNSPLHF. CDR3 nucleotide sequence: TGTGCCAGCAGTTACTCGGGACAGGTTAATTCACCCCTCCACTTT.

This clone has a handful of counts. The same CDR3 also results from other DNA sequences found in this sample. J is TRBJ2-3 and V is TRBV28; 9 nucleotides agree with TRBD2. Trimming removed 2 bases from V and 1 base from J; junction bases left unmatched: 1. The CDR3 is 15 amino acids. From germline, CDR1 is MDHEN and CDR2 SYDVKM. The CDR3 is CASSLAGGGTDTQYF. The CDR3 bases are TGTGCCAGCAGTTTAGCGGGGGGGGGCACAGATACGCAGTATTTT.

This sequence joins TRBV30 and TRBJ2-5; no clear D gene. The CDR3 contains 16 residues. V lost 4 bases and J 5 bases, leaving 23 bases between the germline ends. CDR1 GTSNPN and CDR2 SVGIG come from the germline V gene (reference sequence). In nucleotides, the CDR3 is TGTGCCTGGACGGAGCCCCAACTCTTTATTGGGGAGACCCAGTACTTC. As protein: CAWTEPQLFIGETQYF.

The chain has TRBV6-1 and TRBJ1-5; 7 positions agree with TRBD1. Germline V lookup: CDR1 MNHNS, CDR2 SASEGT. This CDR3 spans 15 amino acids. Trimming cost V 6 bases and J 5 bases; bases outside gene matches: 10. The CDR3 region has the DNA TGTGCCAGCAGGCAACAGGGGCCTGGGGATCAGCCCCAGCATTTT. It is translated as CASRQQGPGDQPQHF.

This clone has only one observation. The chain carries TRBV6-5 and TRBJ1-2, with 7 nucleotides matching TRBD1. The J segment lost 3 bases and the V segment lost 2 bases, leaving 6 bases of the junction unmatched. The germline V gene encodes CDR1 MNHEY and CDR2 SVGAGI. This CDR3 has 15 amino acids. CDR3 in amino acids: CASSYAPDRDYGYTF. The CDR3 DNA reads as TGTGCCAGCAGTTACGCCCCCGACAGGGACTATGGCTACACCTTC.

The rearrangement links TRBV2 to TRBJ1-4, with D possibly being TRBD1 (5 bases). The germline gives CDR1 SNHLY, CDR2 FYNNEI. Trimming left V 6 bases short and J 1 base short, with 6 bases between. The CDR3 extends over 13 amino acids. CDR3 nucleotides: TGTGCCAGCAGCGGGGGAACTAATGAAAAACTGTTTTTT. It is translated as CASSGGTNEKLFF.

The V gene is TRBV4-2, the J gene TRBJ1-5; weak D call: TRBD1 (5 bases). The germline gives CDR1 LGHNA, CDR2 YNFKEQ. With 3 bases removed from V and 2 bases from J, the gap between germline ends came to 20 bases. The CDR3 is 18 residues long. CDR3 in DNA: TGTGCCAGCAGCCATCCCTGGGACTCCCGAGGGGGCAATCAGCCCCAGCATTTT. Protein sequence: CASSHPWDSRGGNQPQHF.

The genes are TRBV13 and TRBJ2-7; no firm D call. The V gene's germline CDR1 is PRHDT and CDR2 FYEKMQ (reference sequence). This CDR3 has 12 amino acids. The V end lost 0 bases, the J end lost 7 bases, and 7 bases lay between the germline ends. The DNA for the CDR3 is TGTGCCAGCAGCTTAGGGATTGGGGAGCAGTACGTC. This gives the protein CASSLGIGEQYV.

This clone was observed a handful of times. The chain links TRBV27 to TRBJ2-2; TRBD1 matches at 9 bases. Germline values: CDR1 MNHEY, CDR2 SMNVEV (reference sequence). Germline trimming cut 3 bases from V and 6 bases from J; bases unmatched to any gene: 8. CDR3 length: 16 amino acids. CDR3 nucleotide sequence: TGTGCCAGCAGTTTTCCCGGGGGACAGGGCGCCGGGGAGCTGTTTTTT. This gives the protein CASSFPGGQGAGELFF.

The chain is built from TRBV14 and TRBJ1-1; D call uncertain. CDR3 length equals 17 residues. With 0 bases removed from V and 4 bases from J, the gap between germline ends came to 18 bases. Germline loops: CDR1 SGHDN, CDR2 FVKESK. Written as DNA, the CDR3 is TGTGCCAGCAGCCAAGAAGCCCTTTTGGGCGGGATCACTGAAGCTTTCTTT. This codes for CASSQEALLGGITEAFF.